This entry describes one T cell receptor beta chain. The table lists this clone with a few counts. It has no known antigen specificity. Per-nucleotide qualities are absent, and no much larger clonotype sits a single base away. The sample comes from a study of cytomegalovirus exposure and HLA in healthy donors (dated by TCRdb to the late 2010s). With regard to the full study: An earlier analysis of 587 of the donors reported approximately 300 Gb of sequence data and roughly 120 million unique TCR beta sequences obtained from about 179 million T cells. A later genetic analysis took genome-wide SNP genotypes for about 60% of the roughly 670 donors and used that subset as a discovery cohort. All discovery cohort repertoires had been generated on a single sequencing platform. The study aimed to test whether signatures of past pathogen exposure could be identified by cataloging public T cell receptors. To study patterns of TCR occurrence, a later analysis re-analyzed previously published TCR beta repertoires from around 660 donors and added high-resolution HLA genotyping. The number of typed donors differed by locus: roughly 620-630 for A, B, C, DRB1 and DQB1; 500 to 550 for DQA1; approximately 610 for DPA1; and around 470 for DPB1. Donor age, sex, ethnicity and CMV serostatus were compiled together with the repertoire data. To decide whether each TCR beta V gene segment behaved as functional or pseudogenic, an earlier analysis of approximately 600 of the donors relied on high-throughput TCR beta sequencing. The study profiled the T cell repertoires of hundreds of subjects by immunosequencing and related them to cytomegalovirus serostatus. An early release covering about 600 HLA-typed donors comprised approximately 290 gigabases of sequencing data and around 80 million unique TCR sequences. In the later analysis, no new phenotypic data were used to find candidate immune exposures; instead, reliance was placed on TCR beta sequences and their occurrence across donors. Across approximately 400 genotyped donors of the cohort, an average of roughly 250,000 unique TCR beta nucleotide sequences per donor were sequenced, and approximately 19% of those sequences were non-productive. In addition to the first cohort of approximately 670 subjects, a separate validation cohort of 100 to 150 different subjects was used. Both class I and class II loci were covered by HLA typing, at four-digit resolution. A handful of DR-DQ haplotypes were handled as single units for association and clustering because linkage in the cohort was strong. Of the roughly 400 genotyped donors, 70% to 90% were placed in the genetic ancestry cluster associated with self-reported Caucasian donors. To predict cytomegalovirus infection status, the study brought together high-throughput TCR immunosequencing, statistical association of individual TCRs with disease status, and machine learning. Overall study results and their limits: Most TCR sequences were seen in very few donors, while some public TCRs were found in many individuals. Linkage disequilibrium might explain the correlated functional status among segregating V segments, but an unknown experimental factor could not be excluded. Assigning TCR associations to individual alleles was difficult when HLA alleles, especially DR and DQ, strongly co-occurred. Specific HLA alleles were associated with 15,000 to 20,000 TCR beta sequences at a false discovery rate of 0.05 in a later analysis. The earlier analysis of about 600 of the donors excluded some 16 rarely observed V segments, including chromosome 9 orphons, because counts were too low. V-gene and J-gene trimming of TCR beta chains was associated with a missense DCLRE1C variant in a later genetic analysis, and the association was replicated in an independent cohort. According to a later analysis, parvovirus B19, influenza, CMV and Epstein-Barr virus appeared linked to several top co-occurrence clusters. According to a later analysis, most CMV-associated TCR beta chains appeared to be HLA-restricted, and the HLA associations seemed to be driven largely by CMV exposure. In the study, 164 TCR beta chains were listed as associated with cytomegalovirus. In a later analysis, the rate of TCR association differed among HLA loci, with DRB1 alleles having the most associated TCRs and HLA-C alleles having the fewest. Some IMGT-functional V segments, including TRBV6-2 and TRBV6-3, could not be told apart with the 87-base-pair reads, so those segments were excluded. Because some donors lacked HLA typing at each locus, the association tests relied only on the typed subset. CMV serostatus was the only immune exposure information available for the cohort. According to a later genetic analysis, donors in an Asian-associated ancestry cluster had fewer N-insertions in productive TCRs than the roughly 700-donor mean. Presence/absence analyses assumed roughly uniform sequencing depth across donors, an assumption that may not hold. A cluster of highly shared sequence variants was judged likely to represent a technical artifact of the sequencing pipeline. The authors suggested that the approach could potentially be generalized to other disease states and immunological phenotypes. In both the original and validation cohorts, the classifier was reported to diagnose cytomegalovirus status with high specificity and sensitivity. Broadly in line with IMGT annotations, most TCR beta V segments showed up in productive rearrangements about 90% or about 30% of the time in an earlier analysis of around 550 of the donors. Compared with equally common non-associated chains, HLA-associated TCR beta chains in a later analysis were more clonally expanded and had lower generation probabilities. A few of the identified cytomegalovirus-associated TCR beta chains were confirmed in vitro to be specific for cytomegalovirus antigens. A further reported finding was that TCR beta sequences accurately predicted the HLA-A and HLA-B alleles for most subjects in the first cohort. Only TCR beta chains were sequenced in this cohort, and the absence of alpha or paired-chain data limited detectable features.

The library was made by the immunoSEQ multiplex PCR assay. The multiplex PCR relied on a mix of 60 forward primers for TCR Vbeta segments and 13 reverse primers for TCR Jbeta segments. Amplification of the CDR3 region of rearranged TCR beta genes was performed with a multiplex PCR assay on genomic DNA. Amplified TCR beta libraries were sequenced as 87-base-pair reads on the Illumina HiSeq System. The authors' analysis ran thus. A later analysis tallied tens of millions of unique TCR beta chains across the approximately 670 repertoires, and about 12 million of those chains were shared by two or more donors. A nearest-neighbor algorithm error-corrected the raw reads and collapsed the reads into unique sequences, merging closely related sequences to remove PCR and sequencing errors. V, D and J gene segments were assigned by aligning CDR3 sequences to IMGT reference sequences. For a sequence to be retained, a match of at least six nucleotides was required to both a V gene segment and a J gene segment. A rearrangement counted as productive if the CDR3 had no stop codons and remained in frame with V and J, and every other rearrangement counted as non-productive. CDR3 was defined by IMGT convention, running from the second conserved V-encoded cysteine to the conserved J-encoded phenylalanine. In an earlier analysis of roughly 610 of the donors, sequences lacking an unambiguous match to a single V gene segment were excluded. An earlier analysis of fewer than 750 of the donors called V segments functional above 56.7% productive rearrangements and segregating when the between-donor standard deviation exceeded 5%. A statistical classification framework was built to diagnose cytomegalovirus status from the catalog of TCR beta chain sequences. In a later analysis, TCR nucleotide sequences were compared against IMGT/GENE-DB human TR gene sequences so that V and J genes could be assigned. In a later analysis, CDR3 sequences and most-parsimonious VDJ recombination scenarios were assigned using the TCRdist pipeline. In a later analysis, each TCR beta chain was defined by its CDR3 amino acid sequence together with its V-gene family, and reads without a unique V-gene family were excluded. To address suspected cross-contamination and a sequencing artifact, a later analysis removed roughly 640 highly shared, low-generation-probability nucleotide sequences. In a later analysis, a clonal expansion index was calculated for each public chain from normalized within-repertoire ranks of inferred template counts. Generation probabilities in a later analysis came from a VDJ recombination model fitted to out-of-frame rearrangements, and those results were checked against IGoR. In a later analysis, hypergeometric tests were used to score TCR-TCR, TCR-HLA and TCR-CMV co-occurrence, with a repertoire-size bias correction applied to TCR pairs. In a later analysis, false discovery rates were estimated by permuting HLA or CMV assignments 20 times. In a later analysis, co-occurring TCRs were grouped using DBSCAN, and TCRdist sequence similarity was added for clustering within HLA-allele-positive subsets. For co-occurrence clustering, repertoires with fewer than 30,000 or more than 120,000 public chains were excluded, along with four to six repertoires with anomalous nucleotide sharing. The table comes from immuneACCESS by way of TCRdb, which keeps in-frame sequences with V and J called. Part of the clones is missing from these tables; in studies checked, under half for an unresolved V gene and the rest for unknown reasons. The DNA gave D and trimming, while V, J and clone size come from that table. The sample table shows about 70,000 clones, and over 70% are seen once. Roughly 10% of the sample is in the top ten clones.

The cohort was made up of 666 healthy bone marrow donors. Cohort members were all nominally healthy when sampled, although unrecorded immune exposures were likely present. Of the 700 or so cohort members, about 290 had a positive CMV serostatus and approximately 400 had a negative one, while no CMV serostatus was recorded for the donor. A peripheral blood sample was provided by each donor, and peripheral blood mononuclear cells were used for TCR beta sequencing. Genomic DNA extraction from the blood cell samples was performed with the Qiagen DNeasy Blood Extraction Kit. Sequences GTSNPN (CDR1) and SVGIG (CDR2) are obtained from the germline V gene (reference sequence). Spanning cysteine to phenylalanine, the CDR3 consists of 12 amino acids. The CDR3 DNA has 36 bases and is translated from base 1. The V end loses 7 bases and the J end loses 3 bases, and a stretch of 12 bases separates them.

This sequence uses TRBV30 and TRBJ2-5; no D segment can be confidently identified. The clonotype comes from a human donor in good health. The sequenced sample was PBMCs. The CDR3 loop reads CASQERKETQYF. The sequence in DNA is TGTGCCTCACAAGAGAGGAAAGAGACCCAGTACTTC.